The 29 T cell receptor beta chains reported below all come from one sample, sequenced in a study of blood T cells in healthy people across ages. The second PCR ran about 7 to 12 cycles with a sample-barcoded 5' primer and J-beta primers. TCRdb processed the 5' RACE reads anew with MiXCR; each CDR3 protein has one entry. The sample holds about 640,000 distinct CDR3 sequences, approximately 30% seen once. The sample taken for sequencing was blood. These receptors all come from a woman of 80 years or more in good health.

This clonotype was detected ten times or more. The rearrangement links TRBV27 to TRBJ1-4, with TRBD1 matching over 8 bases. The trim removed 7 bases at V and 3 bases at J, leaving 4 bases unmatched. CDR1 is MNHEY and CDR2 is SMNVEV in the germline V gene (reference sequence). The CDR3 runs 14 residues. The CDR3 DNA reads as TGTGCCAGCAACTCAGGGGGCCCTAATGAAAAACTGTTTTTT. As protein: CASNSGGPNEKLFF. The full variable domain, rest sourced from reference TRBV27 and TRBJ1-4, is EAQVTQNPRYLITVTGKKLTVTCSQNMNHEYMSWYRQDPGLGLRQIYYSMNVEVTDKGDVPEGYKVSRKEKRNFPLILESPSPNQTSLYFCASNSGGPNEKLFFGSGTQLSVL.

This clonotype was seen at least ten times. This sequence joins TRBV5-1 and TRBJ1-2, with 7 bases aligning to TRBD1. V was clipped by 2 bases and J by 5 bases; unmatched bases: 6. The CDR3 spans 14 residues. Germline-derived CDR1 and CDR2 are SGHRS and YFSETQ. The CDR3, as DNA: TGCGCCAGCAGCTTATTCGGGACAGAATATGGCTACACCTTC. It specifies CASSLFGTEYGYTF.

V is TRBV9 and J is TRBJ1-1; D is ambiguous. The CDR3 has 15 residues. Trimming removed 4 bases from V and 2 bases from J, with 15 bases in between. CDR1 is SGDLS and CDR2 is YYNGEE in the germline V gene. The CDR3 is CASSPIAGKNTEAFF. CDR3 nucleotides: TGTGCCAGCAGCCCTATTGCCGGGAAAAACACTGAAGCTTTCTTT.

In the case of this clonotype: A read error is possible here, since a much larger clone lies one base away. This chain uses TRBV5-1 with TRBJ2-1; TRBD2 agrees at 8 bases. The junction had 10 bases not matched to a gene; V was cut back by 4 bases and J by 13 bases. The CDR3 covers 13 residues. Germline values: CDR1 SGHRS, CDR2 YFSETQ. CDR3 nucleotides: TGCGCCAGCAGCGCCGGGAGGGGAGAGACCCAGTTCTTC. This sequence encodes CASSAGRGETQFF.

This clonotype was observed many times. The chain employs TRBV3-1 and TRBJ2-7, with D maybe TRBD2 (6 bases). V lost 1 base, J lost 4 bases, and 17 bases lay in between. CDR1 LGHDT and CDR2 YNNKEL come from the germline V gene (reference sequence). The CDR3 sequence is 16 residues long. The CDR3 bases are TGTGCCAGCAGCCAAGCCCCCGGGACTGCCCAATACGAGCAGTACTTC. Residues: CASSQAPGTAQYEQYF.

A few counts support this clonotype. A read error is possible here, since a much larger clone lies one base away. V gene TRBV4-3 combines with J gene TRBJ2-1; 7 bases match TRBD1. The end of the DNA is better explained by TRBJ2-7, so the J call may be wrong. The V gene's germline CDR1 is LGHNA and CDR2 YSLEER. The CDR3 is 15 residues long. CDR3 coding DNA: TGCGCCAGCAGCCCAAACAGGGGATCATACAATGAGCAGTACTTC. This encodes CASSPNRGSYNEQYF.

CDR3 region: CATTLTGVAEKLFF. The CDR3 DNA reads TGTGCCACCACCCTGACAGGGGTGGCGGAAAAACTGTTTTTT. The V and J genes are TRBV15 and TRBJ1-4, with TRBD1 matching 8 bases. This CDR3 is 14 amino acids long. The trim removed 7 bases at V and 8 bases at J, leaving 9 bases unmatched. CDR1 LNHNV and CDR2 YYDKDF come from the germline V gene (reference sequence). The full variable domain, in which reference TRBV15 and TRBJ1-4 provide the parts outside the CDR3, is DAMVIQNPRYQVTQFGKPVTLSCSQTLNHNVMYWYQQKSSQAPKLLFHYYDKDFNNEADTPDNFQSRRPNTSFCFLDIRSPGLGDTAMYLCATTLTGVAEKLFFGSGTQLSVL.

The chain links TRBV7-2 to TRBJ2-4; no firm D call. The assigned J gene may be wrong: the sequence end matches TRBJ2-7 better. The germline CDR1 and CDR2 sequences are SGHTA and FQGNSA. The CDR3 loop spans 13 amino acids. The CDR3 nucleotides are TGTGCCAGCAGCCCACGACGGACCTACGAGCAGTACTTC. Translated: CASSPRRTYEQYF.

Turning to this clonotype: A much larger clone differs by one base, so this may be a read error. The rearrangement joins TRBV7-2 to TRBJ1-6; no definite D call. This CDR3 region has 14 residues. Germline V gives CDR1 SGHTA, CDR2 FQGNSA. CDR3 in amino acids: CASSLSRVNSPRHF. The CDR3 nucleotides are TGTGCCAGCAGCTTATCTAGGGTTAATTCACCCCGCCACTTT.

The sample holds many counts of this clonotype. V is TRBV12-3 or TRBV12-4 and J is TRBJ2-4; 12 nucleotides align to TRBD2. V dropped 6 bases and J dropped 3; count of bases not matched to a gene: 3. The CDR3 runs 15 residues. The CDR3 region has the DNA TGTGCCAGCAGGCGACTAGCGGGAGACAAAAACATTCAGTACTTC. Translated: CASRRLAGDKNIQYF.

The chain links TRBV20-1 to TRBJ1-1, with D uncertain. The CDR3 is made up of 16 amino acids. Looked up from germline, CDR1 is DFQATT and CDR2 is SNEGSKA (reference sequence). V was clipped by 5 bases and J by 4 bases, with 23 bases between them. CDR3 residues: CSARPTTAARGTEAFF. The CDR3 nucleotides are TGCAGTGCTCGACCCACAACAGCGGCCCGCGGCACTGAAGCTTTCTTT.

This clonotype was counted only a few times. This clone may be a read error of a much larger clone one base away. V and J are TRBV20-1 and TRBJ2-1; no firm D call. The J call may be wrong; the DNA end is better matched by TRBJ2-7. The CDR3 covers 12 residues. Germline loops: CDR1 DFQATT, CDR2 SNEGSKA (reference sequence). As DNA, the CDR3 is TGCAGTGCTAGACTGCCACACAATGAGCAGTACTTC. It is translated as CSARLPHNEQYF.

The V gene is TRBV28, the J gene TRBJ2-4, with D possibly being TRBD1 or TRBD2 (7 bases each). CDR1 and CDR2 (germline): MDHEN, SYDVKM. The CDR3 covers 15 residues. V was clipped by 5 bases and J by 6 bases, with 17 bases between them. The CDR3 bases are TGTGCCAGCAGTCCCTACGGCAGGGGGGGAAACATTCAGTACTTC. Translating it yields CASSPYGRGGNIQYF.

V and J are TRBV25-1 and TRBJ1-4; D uncertain. Per the germline V gene, CDR1 is MGHDK and CDR2 is SYGVNS. The CDR3 contains 17 residues. V lost 8 bases and J lost 0, with 19 bases in between. The CDR3 is CASGSDLSGATNEKLFF. The CDR3 coding sequence is TGTGCCAGCGGATCGGACCTATCTGGAGCAACTAATGAAAAACTGTTTTTT.

Comments on this clonotype: This may stem from a read error, because a much larger clone lies one nucleotide away. The chain links TRBV20-1 to TRBJ2-5; unclear D gene. The CDR3 extends over 12 amino acids. The germline gives CDR1 DFQATT, CDR2 SNEGSKA (reference sequence). V was cut by 4 bases and J by 11 bases, with 17 bases left in between. In DNA, the CDR3 is TGCAGTGCTAAACCTATCTACAATGAGCAGTACTTC. Translation: CSAKPIYNEQYF.

This clonotype was observed a few times. V and J are TRBV6-5 and TRBJ1-6, with TRBD1 identical over 11 bases. With V trimmed by 3 bases and J by 14 bases, 9 bases remained unmatched. The germline gives CDR1 MNHEY, CDR2 SVGAGI. The CDR3 is 15 residues long. CDR3 protein: CASSYSGTGGMALHF. In DNA, the CDR3 is TGTGCCAGCAGTTATTCCGGGACAGGGGGAATGGCCCTCCACTTT.

At least ten counts were recorded for this clonotype. The chain combines TRBV20-1 with TRBJ2-7, with TRBD2 matching over 7 bases. With 3 bases clipped from V and 5 bases from J, the junction kept 13 bases outside the gene matches. CDR3 length equals 15 residues. Germline V gene lookup returns CDR1 DFQATT and CDR2 SNEGSKA (reference sequence). The CDR3 protein is CSASRPGGIENEQYF. CDR3 nucleotide sequence: TGCAGTGCTAGTAGGCCGGGAGGAATCGAAAACGAGCAGTACTTC.

Of note for this clonotype: A read error is possible here, since a much larger clone lies one base away. The chain joins TRBV3-1 to TRBJ2-5; TRBD2 matches at 15 bases. CDR3 length equals 15 residues. V lost 5 bases, J lost 11 bases, and 9 bases stayed unmatched. From germline, CDR1 is LGHDT and CDR2 YNNKEL (reference sequence). The DNA for the CDR3 is TGTGCCAGCAGCGGGACTAGCGGGGGGTACAATGAGCAGTACTTC. It yields the protein CASSGTSGGYNEQYF.

As to this clonotype: With a much larger clone just one base away, this may be a read error. J is TRBJ2-7 and V is TRBV5-1; D unclear. Germline V gene lookup returns CDR1 SGHRS and CDR2 YFSETQ. Trimming shortened V by 2 bases and J by 7 bases, and 22 bases separated the two germline ends. The CDR3 runs to 16 residues. In nucleotides, the CDR3 is TGCGCCAGCAGCTTAATCGACGGGTTCTCCTACAATGAGCAGTACTTC. Protein product: CASSLIDGFSYNEQYF.

This clonotype has just a few counts. The gene calls are TRBV5-6 and TRBJ1-4; no definite D call. The germline CDR1 and CDR2 sequences are SGHDT and YYEEEE. Trimming removed 2 bases at V and 8 bases at J, with 10 bases between. CDR3 length: 13 residues. The CDR3 coding sequence is TGTGCCAGCAGCTTAACGCTTAACGAAAAACTGTTTTTT. This encodes CASSLTLNEKLFF.

This chain connects TRBV6-2 or TRBV6-3 to TRBJ1-2; D not certain. The V and J ends lost 7 bases and 3 bases respectively, with 12 bases between them. This CDR3 has 13 residues. Germline V gives CDR1 MNHEY, CDR2 SVGEGT. The CDR3 bases are TGTGCCAGCACTCTCGTGGGGTACTATGGCTACACCTTC. It translates to CASTLVGYYGYTF.

Ten or more counts support this clonotype. J is TRBJ2-5 and V is TRBV6-2 or TRBV6-3; 7 nucleotides line up with TRBD1. Germline V CDR1 and CDR2: MNHEY, SVGEGT. This CDR3 contains 14 residues. Unmatched junction bases numbered 8, after V lost 6 bases and J lost 4 bases. In DNA, the CDR3 is TGTGCCAGCAGCTTGACAGGGAACAGAGAGACCCAGTACTTC. It is translated as CASSLTGNRETQYF.

This clonotype was detected ten times or more. The gene calls are TRBV5-6 and TRBJ2-7, with a tentative D call TRBD1 (5 bases). V was cut by 3 bases and J by 2 bases, with 15 bases left in between. CDR3 length: 15 amino acids. Germline values: CDR1 SGHDT, CDR2 YYEEEE. The CDR3 nucleotides are TGTGCCAGCAGCTCCACTGACAGCTTTGCCTACGAGCAGTACTTC. Translated, it gives CASSSTDSFAYEQYF.

The CDR3 DNA follows: TGCAGCGTTGAATTTAATGAGGGGAGGCGCACTGAAGCTTTCTTT. It codes for CSVEFNEGRRTEAFF. This chain connects TRBV29-1 to TRBJ1-1; D might be TRBD1 (5 bases). The V gene lost 2 bases and the J gene lost 4 bases, with 17 bases spanning the gap. Looked up from germline, CDR1 is SQVTM and CDR2 is ANQGSEA. The CDR3 loop spans 15 amino acids.

This clonotype was counted between two and nine times. This may arise from a read error, as a much more abundant clone is one base away. J is TRBJ2-7 and V is TRBV29-1; 9 bases line up with TRBD1. Germline CDR1 reads SQVTM; CDR2 reads ANQGSEA. The CDR3 runs to 11 residues. The trim removed 7 bases at V and 9 bases at J, leaving 7 bases unmatched. CDR3 in amino acids: CSANRGLGQYF. CDR3 in DNA: TGCAGCGCGAACAGGGGGCTCGGGCAGTACTTC.

V and J are TRBV6-1 and TRBJ2-5; D is unclear. With the DNA end fitting TRBJ2-7 better, the J assignment may be wrong. Per germline, CDR1 MNHNS and CDR2 SASEGT. The CDR3 extends over 12 amino acids. CDR3 coding DNA: TGTGCCAGCAGTGAAGGATTGGACGAGCAGTACTTC. Its translation is CASSEGLDEQYF.

This clonotype appeared many times. The rearrangement links TRBV6-5 to TRBJ1-2, with a weak D call TRBD1 (5 bases). Per the germline V gene, CDR1 is MNHEY and CDR2 is SVGAGI. The CDR3 spans 14 residues. Between the trimmed V and J ends, which lost 7 bases and 3 bases, there was a span of 15 bases. DNA of the CDR3: TGTGCCAGCACTCGGGGCTCCTCCGACTATGGCTACACCTTC. Protein product: CASTRGSSDYGYTF.

The chain couples TRBV6-1 to TRBJ2-7, with 7 bases matching TRBD2. This CDR3 comprises 14 residues. CDR1 is MNHNS and CDR2 is SASEGT in the germline V gene. Germline trimming cut 5 bases from V and 2 bases from J; bases unmatched to any gene: 6. This CDR3 reads CASSSGVVAYEQYF. The CDR3 DNA is TGTGCCAGCAGTAGCGGGGTTGTTGCCTACGAGCAGTACTTC.

This clonotype was seen at least ten times. This chain uses TRBV6-6 with TRBJ2-5, with TRBD2 matching 14 bases. The CDR3 loop spans 18 amino acids. V gave up 6 bases and J gave up 5 bases; unmatched junction bases: 14. CDR1 and CDR2 from the germline V gene are MNHNY and SVGAGI (reference sequence). The CDR3 coding sequence is TGTGCCAGCAGCCCCCGGGGGACTAGCGGGGGCTTCGGGGAGACCCAGTACTTC. Translated, it gives CASSPRGTSGGFGETQYF.